The 18 T cell receptor beta chains below all came from one sample that was sequenced in a study of cytomegalovirus exposure and HLA in healthy donors. With 60 Vbeta and 13 Jbeta primers, the PCR was carried out. TCRdb's table, derived via immunoSEQ multiplex PCR, lists solely in-frame clones and lacks some. The data hold 110,000 to 150,000 clones, with 80% observed a single time. The sample was PBMCs. The receptor source for this set is a man aged 40-49 years in good health and CMV-seronegative.

The chain joins TRBV7-9 to TRBJ1-4, with 7 nucleotides matching TRBD1. The germline V gene has CDR1 SEHNR and CDR2 FQNEAQ (reference sequence). Trimming removed 5 bases from V and 2 bases from J; junction bases left unmatched: 5. CDR3 size: 15 residues. The CDR3 reads CASSTPGGTNEKLFF. The DNA for the CDR3 is TGTGCCAGCAGCACCCCAGGGGGGACTAATGAAAAACTGTTTTTT.

The chain uses TRBV7-9 and TRBJ2-3; no reliable D call. Germline values: CDR1 SEHNR, CDR2 FQNEAQ (reference sequence). The CDR3 has 11 residues. V was shortened by 5 bases and J by 13 bases, with 13 bases between the two germline ends. The CDR3 bases are TGTGCCAGCAGCACCGTGGCCGTTGAGTATTTT. This sequence encodes CASSTVAVEYF. Full variable domain (missing parts from reference TRBV7-9 and TRBJ2-3): DTGVSQNPRHKITKRGQNVTFRCDPISEHNRLYWYRQTLGQGPEFLTYFQNEAQLEKSRLLSDRFSAERPKGSFSTLEIQRTEQGDSAMYLCASSTVAVEYFGPGTRLTVL.

The chain links TRBV6-1 to TRBJ2-2; 11 nucleotides align to TRBD1. Losses at the gene ends were 4 bases for V and 8 bases for J; bases not matched to a gene: 12. The germline CDR1 and CDR2 sequences are MNHNS and SASEGT. The CDR3 runs 17 residues. The CDR3 sequence: CASSGSLGTGGSGELFF. DNA for the CDR3: TGTGCCAGCAGTGGCTCCCTCGGGACAGGGGGTAGTGGGGAGCTGTTTTTT.

The chain combines TRBV4-2 with TRBJ2-7; 16 nucleotides agree with TRBD2. Unmatched junction bases numbered 6, after V lost 1 base and J lost 3 bases. Germline-derived CDR1 and CDR2 are LGHNA and YNFKEQ. The CDR3 runs to 18 residues. In DNA, the CDR3 is TGTGCCAGCAGCCAAGTTGGGACTAGCGGGGGGGAGGGCTACGAGCAGTACTTC. Amino acids: CASSQVGTSGGEGYEQYF.

The chain carries TRBV7-2 and TRBJ2-5; D may be TRBD1 (5 bases). The end of the DNA aligns better with TRBJ2-7, so the J call may be wrong. This CDR3 comprises 14 residues. Germline V gives CDR1 SGHTA, CDR2 FQGNSA. The CDR3 here is CASSATEILYEQYF. CDR3 nucleotides: TGTGCCAGCAGCGCGACAGAAATTCTTTACGAGCAGTACTTC.

In this sample, this clone turned up a few times. The rearrangement uses TRBV2 and TRBJ1-6, with D maybe TRBD1 (6 bases). This CDR3 region has 13 residues. V was pared by 4 bases and J by 7 bases, with 8 bases between. Germline CDR1 and CDR2: SNHLY and FYNNEI. The CDR3 is CASSVGQNSPLHF. The DNA for the CDR3 is TGTGCCAGCAGTGTAGGACAGAATTCACCCCTCCACTTT. The complete variable domain, with remaining parts taken from reference TRBV2 and TRBJ1-6, reads EPEVTQTPSHQVTQMGQEVILRCVPISNHLYFYWYRQILGQKVEFLVSFYNNEISEKSEIFDDQFSVERPDGSNFTLKIRSTKLEDSAMYFCASSVGQNSPLHFGNGTRLTVT.

This clone was counted a few times. The genes are TRBV19 and TRBJ2-2, with D possibly TRBD1 on 7 matching bases. The CDR3 length is 15 residues. CDR1 is LNHDA and CDR2 is SQIVND in the germline V gene (reference sequence). V was trimmed by 10 bases and J by 6 bases, leaving 21 bases between them. DNA for the CDR3: TGTGCCACTAGCTTGCGGAGGGGGCTATCCGGGGAGCTGTTTTTT. Translating it yields CATSLRRGLSGELFF.

V gene TRBV6-4 combines with J gene TRBJ2-3; the D gene is possibly TRBD1 (6 bases). CDR1 MRHNA and CDR2 SNTAGT come from the germline V gene. V was cut by 0 bases and J by 3 bases, with 10 bases left in between. This CDR3 region has 15 residues. The CDR3 nucleotides read TGTGCCAGCAGTGACTCTGGCAGGGGAACAGATACGCAGTATTTT. Its translation: CASSDSGRGTDTQYF.

Details on this clone: Distinct nucleotide sequences in the sample also encode this CDR3. CDR3 protein: CAISERLDLSIGYTF. The CDR3 nucleotides read TGTGCCATCAGTGAAAGGTTAGACTTAAGTATTGGCTACACCTTC. The chain recombines TRBV10-3 with TRBJ1-2, with D uncertain. The V end lost 3 bases, the J end lost 7 bases, and 18 bases lay between the germline ends. Germline V CDR1 and CDR2: ENHRY, SYGVKD. The CDR3 runs to 15 residues.

The chain has TRBV4-1 and TRBJ1-2; D call uncertain. This CDR3 is built from 13 residues. Looked up from germline, CDR1 is MGHRA and CDR2 is YSYEKL. V was trimmed by 0 bases and J by 8 bases, leaving 10 bases between them. This CDR3 is CASSQDRLRGYTF. CDR3 sequence (DNA): TGCGCCAGCAGCCAAGACAGGCTGCGCGGCTACACCTTC.

J is TRBJ2-3 and V is TRBV9; 7 bases match TRBD2. The J segment lost 3 bases and the V segment lost 4 bases, leaving 8 bases of the junction unmatched. CDR3 length: 15 amino acids. Looked up from germline, CDR1 is SGDLS and CDR2 is YYNGEE. CDR3 DNA sequence: TGTGCCAGCAGCAGCTTTGGCGGGGGAACAGATACGCAGTATTTT. Its translation: CASSSFGGGTDTQYF.

CDR3 nucleotides: TGTGCCACCACAGGGGAACAGAGCAATCAGCCCCAGCATTTT. This encodes CATTGEQSNQPQHF. The chain links TRBV10-3 to TRBJ1-5; 7 nucleotides match TRBD1. In germline, CDR1 is ENHRY, CDR2 SYGVKD. This CDR3 has 14 residues. Trimming at V came to 10 bases and at J to 1 base, leaving 7 bases not matched to a gene.

The V and J genes are TRBV18 and TRBJ2-5, with TRBD1 as a possible D gene (6 bases). The CDR3 loop spans 16 amino acids. In germline, CDR1 is KGHSH, CDR2 LQKENI. V shed 1 base and J shed 0 bases, with 12 bases lying between them. CDR3 loop: CASSPRGGQYQETQYF. CDR3 nucleotides: TGTGCCAGCTCACCACGTGGAGGACAGTACCAAGAGACCCAGTACTTC.

The chain joins TRBV7-8 to TRBJ2-2, with 9 bases lining up with TRBD2. V lost 2 bases, J lost 6 bases, and 10 bases stayed unmatched. Germline CDR1 SGHVS, CDR2 FQNEAQ. CDR3 size: 17 residues. The CDR3 is CASSLSPVAGGPGELFF. The CDR3 nucleotides are TGTGCCAGCAGCTTAAGCCCCGTGGCGGGGGGGCCCGGGGAGCTGTTTTTT.

This clone has just a few counts. The CDR3 DNA reads TGTGCCAGCAGTTTAGCGAACACTGAAGCTTTCTTT. Its protein is CASSLANTEAFF. This rearrangement joins TRBV6-5 to TRBJ1-1; D remains unclear. From germline, CDR1 is MNHEY and CDR2 SVGAGI. Trimming pared 4 bases from V and 1 base from J, leaving 4 bases between. This CDR3 contains 12 residues.

The CDR3 bases are TGCGCCAGCAGCCCTCAGACAGGGGGCGAAACTAACTATGGCTACACCTTC. Protein product: CASSPQTGGETNYGYTF. The chain has TRBV4-1 and TRBJ1-2; TRBD1 aligns across 10 bases. The CDR3 has 17 residues. Germline trimming cut 4 bases from V and 0 bases from J; bases unmatched to any gene: 8. Germline V lookup: CDR1 MGHRA, CDR2 YSYEKL.

The chain couples TRBV27 to TRBJ1-5, with unresolved D. The V gene's germline CDR1 is MNHEY and CDR2 SMNVEV (reference sequence). CDR3 size: 15 residues. The germline V and J ends were trimmed by 5 bases and 4 bases, with 15 bases remaining between them. The CDR3 loop is CASSDTGIPNQPQHF. In DNA, the CDR3 is TGTGCCAGCAGTGACACGGGGATACCGAATCAGCCCCAGCATTTT.

The genes are TRBV4-1 and TRBJ1-1; 8 nucleotides align to TRBD1. Germline-derived CDR1 and CDR2 are MGHRA and YSYEKL. This CDR3 has 15 residues. J was trimmed by 2 bases and V by 1 base; bases with no gene match: 3. The chain's CDR3 is CASSQGGQGNTEAFF. CDR3 DNA: TGCGCCAGCAGCCAAGGAGGACAGGGAAACACTGAAGCTTTCTTT.